Described below is a single T cell receptor (beta chain) sequence and its context. Antigen unknown. This sample is drawn from a study of cytomegalovirus exposure and HLA in healthy donors. Study-wide points: The authors considered a cluster of highly shared sequence variants likely to be a sequencing artifact. Analysis performed later found 15,000 or so TCR beta sequences associated with HLA alleles at 0.05 false discovery rate.

The study ran its PCR with 60 Vbeta and 13 Jbeta primers. Produced via immunoSEQ multiplex PCR; TCRdb's table is partial and in-frame only. The data hold 150,000 to 200,000 clones, with roughly 84% observed a single time. The CDR3 length is 16 residues. V was clipped by 5 bases and J by 1 base; unmatched bases: 7. Germline V CDR1 and CDR2: SEHNR, FQNEAQ (reference sequence). This sequence originates from a man aged 25 to 40 in good health and CMV-seronegative. The chain has TRBV7-9 and TRBJ2-5; 10 bases map to TRBD1. The sequencing input was PBMCs. In DNA, the CDR3 is TGTGCCAGCAGCACAACCGGGACAGGGGCCCAAGAGACCCAGTACTTC. This sequence encodes CASSTTGTGAQETQYF.